What follows is one T cell receptor beta chain and its context. This CDR3 contains 14 residues. Trimming stripped 6 bases from V and 0 bases from J, with 9 bases between. In germline, CDR1 is LGHNT, CDR2 FRNRAP. With 60 Vbeta and 13 Jbeta primers, the PCR was carried out. Some clones are missing from TCRdb's copy, which holds only in-frame ones; the method was immunoSEQ multiplex PCR. The sample yields about 130,000 clones, 80% seen once. The data stem from a study of cytomegalovirus exposure and HLA in healthy donors. The sequence was collected from a young man in good health and CMV-seropositive. The chain recombines TRBV12-5 with TRBJ1-5, with D possibly matching TRBD1 (6 bases). Sequencing used PBMCs. The CDR3 reads CASGQGSSNQPQHF. CDR3 in DNA: TGTGCTAGTGGACAGGGTAGTAGCAATCAGCCCCAGCATTTT.